The 3 T cell receptor beta chains listed next were all sequenced from one sample in a study of T cell responses to AZD1222 COVID-19 vaccine (dated by TCRdb to the early 2020s). The label giving this sample's time point can be read as: baseline before first vaccination. The library was prepared using the immunoSEQ multiplex PCR assay. TCRdb holds this immuneACCESS table with in-frame rearrangements only. Some clones are missing; in checked studies, unresolved V genes explain under half, and the rest has no known cause. The sample table contains approximately 90,000 clones; only one count was recorded for 90% of them. The ten largest clones represent 3% of the sample. Material: peripheral blood, obtained on day 0 of AZD1222 vaccination. Receptors originate from an adult in good health.

The gene calls are TRBV11-3 and TRBJ2-7; D is perhaps TRBD1 or TRBD2 (6 bases each). CDR1 is SGHNT and CDR2 is YENEEA in the germline V gene. This CDR3 is built from 13 residues. Between the trimmed V and J ends, which lost 4 bases and 6 bases, there was a span of 13 bases. CDR3 protein: CASSYVRGGEQYF. The DNA for the CDR3 is TGTGCCAGCAGCTACGTCAGGGGAGGCGAGCAGTACTTC. The full variable domain, rest sourced from reference TRBV11-3 and TRBJ2-7, is EAGVVQSPRYKIIEKKQPVAFWCNPISGHNTLYWYLQNLGQGPELLIRYENEEAVDDSQLPKDRFSAERLKGVDSTLKIQPAELGDSAVYLCASSYVRGGEQYFGPGTRLTVT.

This rearrangement joins TRBV13 to TRBJ1-6; no firm D call. The germline V gene encodes CDR1 PRHDT and CDR2 FYEKMQ (reference sequence). The V gene lost 0 bases and the J gene lost 3 bases, with 9 bases spanning the gap. The CDR3 is 16 residues long. The CDR3 reads CASSLGMLGYNSPLHF. The CDR3 region has the DNA TGTGCCAGCAGCTTAGGCATGCTGGGCTATAATTCACCCCTCCACTTT. Variable domain in full (rest from reference TRBV13 and TRBJ1-6): AAGVIQSPRHLIKEKRETATLKCYPIPRHDTVYWYQQGPGQDPQFLISFYEKMQSDKGSIPDRFSAQQFSDYHSELNMSSLELGDSALYFCASSLGMLGYNSPLHFGNGTRLTVT.

The rearrangement uses TRBV4-1 and TRBJ2-1; possible D gene TRBD2, 6 bases. The CDR3 loop spans 14 amino acids. The germline V gene has CDR1 MGHRA and CDR2 YSYEKL. Trimming left V 2 bases short and J 8 bases short, with 13 bases between. CDR3: CASSQPSVWDEQFF. In DNA, the CDR3 is TGCGCCAGCAGCCAACCTAGCGTGTGGGATGAGCAGTTCTTC.